Listed below are T cell receptor beta chains from one sample, sequenced in a study of blood T cell repertoires in COVID-19. Sequencing used immunoSEQ multiplex PCR; TCRdb keeps in-frame clones, though not all of them. The table shows 55,000 to 95,000 clones, with around four fifths occurring only once. The material sequenced was peripheral blood. These TCRs come from a woman aged 60-75 years with acute or convalescent COVID-19. Both conserved end residues are part of each CDR3. Each record gives: J gene, D gene, V gene, clone size, CDR3 length, CDR3 DNA, CDR3 protein. D genes are given only for firm matches. Size is omitted from some rows. Given values are once, few, many or a class for expanded clones.

j_call: TRBJ2-2; d_call: NA; v_call: TRBV28; clone_size: NA; cdr3_length: 16; cdr3_nt: TGTGCCAGCAGCTCAATCCTTAGGGCGGGCCCGGGGGAGCTGTTTTTT; cdr3_aa: CASSSILRAGPGELFF
j_call: TRBJ1-1; d_call: NA; v_call: TRBV5-6; clone_size: NA; cdr3_length: 15; cdr3_nt: TGTGCCAGCAGCTTGCCCCTCAGGGGTAACACTGAAGCTTTCTTT; cdr3_aa: CASSLPLRGNTEAFF
j_call: TRBJ2-7; d_call: NA; v_call: TRBV30; clone_size: NA; cdr3_length: 12; cdr3_nt: TGTGCCTGGAGTGTAACTCCCTACGAGCAGTACTTC; cdr3_aa: CAWSVTPYEQYF
j_call: TRBJ2-2; d_call: NA; v_call: TRBV5-1; clone_size: few; cdr3_length: 16; cdr3_nt: TGCGCCAGCAGCTTGAGGATCACAGGTAGCCCCGGGGAGCTGTTTTTT; cdr3_aa: CASSLRITGSPGELFF
j_call: TRBJ2-7; d_call: TRBD2; v_call: TRBV28; clone_size: few; cdr3_length: 21; cdr3_nt: TGTGCCAGCAGTTTGGATCTAAGCTTAGTGACTAGCGGGGGGCTATCCTACGAGCAGTACTTC; cdr3_aa: CASSLDLSLVTSGGLSYEQYF
j_call: TRBJ2-4; d_call: TRBD1; v_call: TRBV3-1/TRBV3-2; clone_size: NA; cdr3_length: 16; cdr3_nt: TGTGCCAGCAGCCGGCAGGGGGCCCCGGAGAAAAACATTCAGTACTTC; cdr3_aa: CASSRQGAPEKNIQYF
j_call: TRBJ1-2; d_call: TRBD1; v_call: TRBV6-5; clone_size: NA; cdr3_length: 14; cdr3_nt: TGTGCCAGCGCACCCCCGGGACAGAAATATGGCTACACCTTC; cdr3_aa: CASAPPGQKYGYTF
j_call: TRBJ1-2; d_call: NA; v_call: TRBV12-3/TRBV12-4; clone_size: NA; cdr3_length: 13; cdr3_nt: TGTGCCAGCAGTCGCCTGGGACGGGGGATCTACACCTTC; cdr3_aa: CASSRLGRGIYTF
j_call: TRBJ1-1; d_call: NA; v_call: TRBV19; clone_size: NA; cdr3_length: 15; cdr3_nt: TGTGCCAGTAGTCCGATGACCCCGGGGAACACTGAAGCTTTCTTT; cdr3_aa: CASSPMTPGNTEAFF
j_call: TRBJ1-6; d_call: NA; v_call: TRBV10-3; clone_size: NA; cdr3_length: 17; cdr3_nt: TGTGCCATCTCCCAAGGAGGGCAGGGCTCCTATAATTCACCCCTCCACTTT; cdr3_aa: CAISQGGQGSYNSPLHF
j_call: TRBJ1-1; d_call: TRBD1; v_call: TRBV10-3; clone_size: NA; cdr3_length: 15; cdr3_nt: TGTGCCATCAGTGAGTATCAGGGGGCGAACACTGAAGCTTTCTTT; cdr3_aa: CAISEYQGANTEAFF
j_call: TRBJ1-1; d_call: NA; v_call: TRBV14; clone_size: few; cdr3_length: 13; cdr3_nt: TGTGCCAGCAGATCAAGTAGTCGGACTGAAGCTTTCTTT; cdr3_aa: CASRSSSRTEAFF
j_call: TRBJ2-7; d_call: NA; v_call: TRBV7-8; clone_size: NA; cdr3_length: 14; cdr3_nt: TGTGCCAGCAGCTTAGCTGGTAGCGAGGGCGAGCAGTACTTC; cdr3_aa: CASSLAGSEGEQYF
j_call: TRBJ2-1; d_call: TRBD1; v_call: TRBV24-1; clone_size: NA; cdr3_length: 15; cdr3_nt: TGTGCCACCAGTGATCCCCGGGACAGAGTTAATGAGCAGTTCTTC; cdr3_aa: CATSDPRDRVNEQFF
j_call: TRBJ2-1; d_call: TRBD2; v_call: TRBV19; clone_size: NA; cdr3_length: 14; cdr3_nt: TGTGCCAGTAGTCGAAGACTAGCAGGCAATGAGCAGTTCTTC; cdr3_aa: CASSRRLAGNEQFF
j_call: TRBJ1-2; d_call: NA; v_call: TRBV6-1; clone_size: NA; cdr3_length: 14; cdr3_nt: TGTGCCAGCAGTGAACAGGGGACCTCCTATGGCTACACCTTC; cdr3_aa: CASSEQGTSYGYTF
j_call: TRBJ2-1; d_call: TRBD2; v_call: TRBV11-3; clone_size: few; cdr3_length: 17; cdr3_nt: TGTGCCAGCAGCGTTGGGACTAGCGGGAGAGGGGGTGTTGAGCAGTTCTTC; cdr3_aa: CASSVGTSGRGGVEQFF
j_call: TRBJ2-5; d_call: TRBD2; v_call: TRBV4-1; clone_size: NA; cdr3_length: 17; cdr3_nt: TGCGCCAGCAGCCAAGGTCTGGGTCTAGCGGGAGAGGAGACCCAGTACTTC; cdr3_aa: CASSQGLGLAGEETQYF
j_call: TRBJ2-5; d_call: TRBD1; v_call: TRBV7-3; clone_size: NA; cdr3_length: 15; cdr3_nt: TGTGCCAGCAGCTCGGGACAGGGGAGTTCGGAGACCCAGTACTTC; cdr3_aa: CASSSGQGSSETQYF
j_call: TRBJ1-1; d_call: NA; v_call: TRBV19; clone_size: once; cdr3_length: 15; cdr3_nt: TGTGCCAGTAGTCCCAATGGGGGGTTAAACACTGAAGCTTTCTTT; cdr3_aa: CASSPNGGLNTEAFF
j_call: TRBJ1-2; d_call: TRBD1; v_call: TRBV5-4; clone_size: NA; cdr3_length: 16; cdr3_nt: TGTGCCAGCAGCTATGCTAGGGGACAGGGTAACTATGGCTACACCTTC; cdr3_aa: CASSYARGQGNYGYTF
j_call: TRBJ2-5; d_call: TRBD2; v_call: TRBV7-9; clone_size: NA; cdr3_length: 16; cdr3_nt: TGTGCCAGCAGCCTAGGACTAGCGGGGGGCCAAGAGACCCAGTACTTC; cdr3_aa: CASSLGLAGGQETQYF
j_call: TRBJ1-6; d_call: NA; v_call: TRBV30; clone_size: NA; cdr3_length: 14; cdr3_nt: TGTGCCTGGGGGCTCACAGGGTTTTATTCACCCCTCCACTTT; cdr3_aa: CAWGLTGFYSPLHF
j_call: TRBJ2-7; d_call: NA; v_call: TRBV3-1/TRBV3-2; clone_size: NA; cdr3_length: 15; cdr3_nt: TGTGCCAGCCAAGAAACGGGACTGAGGACCTACGAGCAGTACTTC; cdr3_aa: CASQETGLRTYEQYF
j_call: TRBJ1-6; d_call: TRBD1; v_call: TRBV6-5; clone_size: NA; cdr3_length: 15; cdr3_nt: TGTGCCAGCAGCGGACAGGGGAGCGTACATTCACCCCTCCACTTT; cdr3_aa: CASSGQGSVHSPLHF
j_call: TRBJ2-5; d_call: TRBD1; v_call: TRBV2; clone_size: NA; cdr3_length: 14; cdr3_nt: TGTGCCAGCATAACGAACAGGGGGCAAGAGACCCAGTACTTC; cdr3_aa: CASITNRGQETQYF
j_call: TRBJ2-5; d_call: NA; v_call: TRBV3-1/TRBV3-2; clone_size: NA; cdr3_length: 12; cdr3_nt: TGTGCCAGCTCGCATAGCGAAGAGACCCAGTACTTC; cdr3_aa: CASSHSEETQYF
j_call: TRBJ1-1; d_call: NA; v_call: TRBV10-3; clone_size: once; cdr3_length: 15; cdr3_nt: TGTGCCATCAGTGAGCGAGAGGTCGTGAACACTGAAGCTTTCTTT; cdr3_aa: CAISEREVVNTEAFF
j_call: TRBJ1-6; d_call: TRBD1; v_call: TRBV25-1; clone_size: NA; cdr3_length: 16; cdr3_nt: TGTGCCAGCAGTGCCAGACTTCAGGGGGGCAACTCACCCCTCCACTTT; cdr3_aa: CASSARLQGGNSPLHF
j_call: TRBJ1-2; d_call: NA; v_call: TRBV28; clone_size: NA; cdr3_length: 15; cdr3_nt: TGTGCCAGCAGTTTTTCAGGGTCCAGGGACTATGGCTACACCTTC; cdr3_aa: CASSFSGSRDYGYTF
j_call: TRBJ2-3; d_call: TRBD2; v_call: TRBV6-5; clone_size: few; cdr3_length: 15; cdr3_nt: TGTGCCAGCAGAGAGCTAGCGGGGGGTCCAGATACGCAGTATTTT; cdr3_aa: CASRELAGGPDTQYF
j_call: TRBJ2-6; d_call: NA; v_call: TRBV7-6; clone_size: once; cdr3_length: 16; cdr3_nt: TGTGCCAGCAGCTTAGCGGGCCCCTCTGGGGCCAACGTCCTGACTTTC; cdr3_aa: CASSLAGPSGANVLTF
j_call: TRBJ1-3; d_call: NA; v_call: TRBV6-5; clone_size: NA; cdr3_length: 12; cdr3_nt: TGTGCCAGCAGTTCGGAGGCAAACACCATATATTTT; cdr3_aa: CASSSEANTIYF
j_call: TRBJ1-2; d_call: TRBD1; v_call: TRBV15; clone_size: NA; cdr3_length: 16; cdr3_nt: TGTGCCACCAGCAGAGGGGAATACAGGGGCGGAGGTGGCTACACCTTC; cdr3_aa: CATSRGEYRGGGGYTF
j_call: TRBJ2-3; d_call: TRBD2; v_call: TRBV25-1; clone_size: NA; cdr3_length: 15; cdr3_nt: TGTGCCAGCAGTGATTTAGCGGGGGCGGGAGATACGCAGTATTTT; cdr3_aa: CASSDLAGAGDTQYF